The text below deals with one T cell receptor (beta chain). This entry comes from a study of blood T cell repertoires in COVID-19. Background on the study: Nucleic acid was either cDNA or gDNA, and it came from T cells, B-cell-depleted T cells, or PBMCs.

CDR3 length equals 15 residues. Study processing details: Scientists estimated how many nucleated cells there were by amplifying reference gene primers. The method was immunoSEQ multiplex PCR; TCRdb's version includes in-frame clones alone and lacks a portion of them. The DNA was the basis for D and trimming; V, J and clone size are from that table. The data show a few hundred thousand clones, 85% to 90% seen once. This sequence originates from a human donor in a cohort sampled during active COVID-19. Sequencing input: peripheral blood. This sequence joins TRBV21-1 and TRBJ1-2; no DNA check was done on the table's D call, TRBD1. TRBV21-1 is shown as a pseudogene. CDR3 nucleotides: TGTGCCAGCAGCAAACCCCTCGTGGCAGGGGATGGCTACACCTTC. Amino acid sequence: CASSKPLVAGDGYTF.